A selection of T cell receptor beta chains follows, all from one sample in a study of T cells in Graves' hyperthyroidism and ophthalmopathy. In TCRdb, the multiplex PCR reads were re-called with MiXCR into one record per CDR3 protein. The sample has under 350,000 distinct CDR3 sequences, roughly 18% seen once. Sequencing was performed on blood. The origin of the receptors is a woman aged 45-65 years with Graves' hyperthyroidism. The CDR3 runs from the conserved cysteine through the conserved F or W. Fields, in order: V gene, CDR3 protein.

v_gene: TRBV10-3
CDR3aa: CAISRTGNVDQPQHF

v_gene: TRBV3-1
CDR3aa: CASSQGVRSGRPNEQFF

v_gene: TRBV7-8
CDR3aa: CASSPGRGADTQYF

v_gene: TRBV27
CDR3aa: CASRGLAGDITGELFF

v_gene: TRBV12-3/TRBV12-4
CDR3aa: CASSNPAGGSPTEAFF

v_gene: TRBV11-2
CDR3aa: CASSLSLRTGGRDTQYF

v_gene: TRBV5-6
CDR3aa: CASSPRTGGTTEAFF

v_gene: TRBV7-9
CDR3aa: CASSQDTTRGETQYF

v_gene: TRBV30
CDR3aa: CAWSTGGRNTIYF

v_gene: TRBV5-4
CDR3aa: CASSLTSVYNEQFF

v_gene: TRBV28
CDR3aa: CASSSRGGPDTGELFF

v_gene: TRBV30
CDR3aa: CAWIPYAGADGYTF

v_gene: TRBV11-2
CDR3aa: CASSLSQGGNTIYF

v_gene: TRBV7-2
CDR3aa: CASSQAASTQYF

v_gene: TRBV18
CDR3aa: CASSRNAGSNTGELFF

v_gene: TRBV4-1
CDR3aa: CASSQGWGASTGELFF

v_gene: TRBV7-3
CDR3aa: CASSLRRDTEAFF

v_gene: TRBV5-1
CDR3aa: CASSEGPTGETQYF

v_gene: TRBV7-9
CDR3aa: CASSSGLQVVEQFF

v_gene: TRBV30
CDR3aa: CAWSRHLNTEAFF